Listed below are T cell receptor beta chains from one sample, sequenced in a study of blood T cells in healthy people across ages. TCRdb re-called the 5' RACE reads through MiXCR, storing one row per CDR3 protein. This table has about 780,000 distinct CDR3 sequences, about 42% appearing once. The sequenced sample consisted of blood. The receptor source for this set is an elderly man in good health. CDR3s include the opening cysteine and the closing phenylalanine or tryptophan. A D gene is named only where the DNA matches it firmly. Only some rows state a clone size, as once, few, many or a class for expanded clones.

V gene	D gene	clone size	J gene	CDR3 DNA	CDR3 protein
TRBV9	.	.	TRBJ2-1	TGTGCCAGCAGCACGCCCCCATACAATGAGCAGTTCTTC	CASSTPPYNEQFF
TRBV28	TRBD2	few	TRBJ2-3	TGTGCCAGCAGTCCTCCTGACGGGAGGAGCACAGATACGCAGTATTTT	CASSPPDGRSTDTQYF
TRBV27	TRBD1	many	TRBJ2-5	TGTGCCAGCAGGGACAGGAACTACGATGGGCAGTACTTC	CASRDRNYDGQYF
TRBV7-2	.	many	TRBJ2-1	TGTGCCAGCAGCTTATCAGGTGGGGGTTACAATGAGCAGTTCTTC	CASSLSGGGYNEQFF
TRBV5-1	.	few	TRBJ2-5	TGCGCCAGCAGCTTGGAGGCGGGTCAAGAGACCCAGTACTTC	CASSLEAGQETQYF
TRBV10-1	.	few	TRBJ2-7	TGCGCCAGCAGTGACAGGGTCGCGGGATACGAGCAGTACTTC	CASSDRVAGYEQYF
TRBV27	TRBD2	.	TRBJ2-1	TGTGCCAGCGGACATGAGCGGGGAACCTACAATGAGCAGTTCTTC	CASGHERGTYNEQFF
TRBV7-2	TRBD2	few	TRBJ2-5	TGTGCCAGCAGCGCACAACTAGCGGGGGACGGGGAGACCCAGTACTTC	CASSAQLAGDGETQYF
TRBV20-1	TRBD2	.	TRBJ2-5	TGCAGTGCTGAGGGGGGACTAGGGGGCCAAGAGACCCAGTACTTC	CSAEGGLGGQETQYF
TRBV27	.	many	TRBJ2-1	TGTGCCAGCAGTTTATCGGTCTCCTACAATGAGCAGTTCTTC	CASSLSVSYNEQFF
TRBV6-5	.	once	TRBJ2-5	TGTGCCAGCCTTGATTCGTACCAAGAGACCCAGTACTTC	CASLDSYQETQYF
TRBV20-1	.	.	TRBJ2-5	TGCAGTGCTAGGCGCTGGGCGCAAGAGACCCAGTACTTC	CSARRWAQETQYF
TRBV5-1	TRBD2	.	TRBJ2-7	TGCGCCAGCAGCCCGAGTAGCGGGAACTACGAGCAGTACTTC	CASSPSSGNYEQYF
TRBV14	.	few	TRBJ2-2	TGTGCCAGCAGCCTATTACAGAACACCGGGGAGCTGTTTTTT	CASSLLQNTGELFF
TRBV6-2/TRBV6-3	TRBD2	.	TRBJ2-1	TGTGCCAGCAGTTATAGTGGGTCTAGCGGGAGCGATGAGCAGTTCTTC	CASSYSGSSGSDEQFF
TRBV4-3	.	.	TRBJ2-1	TGCGCCAGCAGCCAAGATACAACTAGGAGCTCCTACAATGAGCAGTTCTTC	CASSQDTTRSSYNEQFF
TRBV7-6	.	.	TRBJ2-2	TGTGCCAGCAACGTAGTGGGGGCCGGGGAGCTGTTTTTT	CASNVVGAGELFF
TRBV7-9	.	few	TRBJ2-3	TGTGCCAGTAAACAGGGTTCCACCACAGATACGCAGTATTTT	CASKQGSTTDTQYF
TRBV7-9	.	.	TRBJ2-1	TGTGCCAGCGATGGGACCAGCTCCTACAATGAGCAGTTCTTC	CASDGTSSYNEQFF
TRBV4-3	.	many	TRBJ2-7	TGCGCCAGCAGCCAAGATCGCAGCGGTAGCTCCTACAATGAGCAGTACTTC	CASSQDRSGSSYNEQYF
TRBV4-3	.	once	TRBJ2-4	TGCGCCAGCAGCCAAGAGCACCCGAGAATGGGCAAAAACATTCAGTACTTC	CASSQEHPRMGKNIQYF
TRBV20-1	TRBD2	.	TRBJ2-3	TGCAGTGCTAGAGATGGGCCTAGCGGGGGGTTAGATACGCAGTATTTT	CSARDGPSGGLDTQYF
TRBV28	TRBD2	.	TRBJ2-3	TGTGCCAGCAGTTTACGTCCGCCTAGCGGGCGCACAGATACGCAGTATTTT	CASSLRPPSGRTDTQYF
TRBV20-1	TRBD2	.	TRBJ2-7	TGCAGTGCTGCCGGGACTAGTAGGTACGAGCAGTACTTC	CSAAGTSRYEQYF
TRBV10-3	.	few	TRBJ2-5	TGTGCCATCAGTGAGTCGGCTATCGGAGGGCAGTACTTC	CAISESAIGGQYF
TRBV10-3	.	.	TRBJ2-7	TGTGCCATCAGTCCCTACACTCTAGCGGAACAGGGGATCTACGAGCAGTACTTC	CAISPYTLAEQGIYEQYF
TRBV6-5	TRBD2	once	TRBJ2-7	TGTGCCAGCAGTTACTCCGCGGGACTAGCGGGAGGTTACGAGCAGTACTTC	CASSYSAGLAGGYEQYF
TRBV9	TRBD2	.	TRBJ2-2	TGTGCCGGCAGCCATATAGCGGGGTCCGGGGAGCTGTTTTTT	CAGSHIAGSGELFF
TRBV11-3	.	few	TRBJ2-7	TGTGCCAGCAGCATCGGGGTTGCCTACGAGCAGTACTTC	CASSIGVAYEQYF
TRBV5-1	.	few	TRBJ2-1	TGCGCCAGCAGCTTGGAATTGACAGGAGGGGGCTCATCTAGTAAGCAGTTCTTC	CASSLELTGGGSSSKQFF
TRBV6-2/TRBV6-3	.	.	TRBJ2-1	TGTGCCAGCAGTTACAACAGAGGCAATGAGCAGTTCTTC	CASSYNRGNEQFF
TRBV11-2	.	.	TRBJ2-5	TGTGCCAGCAGCCTAGAGCGGCAGGGGAGTGAGACCCAGTACTTC	CASSLERQGSETQYF
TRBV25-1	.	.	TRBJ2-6	TGTGCCAGCAGTGAACGGCTCTCTGGGGCCAACGTCCTGACTTTC	CASSERLSGANVLTF
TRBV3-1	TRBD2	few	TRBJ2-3	TGTGCCAGCAGCCAAGAGGGGACTAGTGCGGCCTACGATACGCAGTATTTT	CASSQEGTSAAYDTQYF
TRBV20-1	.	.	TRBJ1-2	TGCAGTGCTAGAGCCGACTATGGCTACACCTTC	CSARADYGYTF
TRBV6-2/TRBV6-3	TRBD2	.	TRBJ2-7	TGTGCCAGCAGTTCCCCCCGGGCGGGGGTGTACTTC	CASSSPRAGVYF
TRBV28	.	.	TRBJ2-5	TGTGCCACCCAGAGGGAGCGGGAGACCCAGTACTTC	CATQRERETQYF
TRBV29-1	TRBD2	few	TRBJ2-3	TGCAGCCTCGGGACTAAAACCACAGATACGCAGTATTTT	CSLGTKTTDTQYF
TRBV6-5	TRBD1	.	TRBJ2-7	TGTGCCAGCGGACAGGGGGCCGGATACGAGCAGTACTTC	CASGQGAGYEQYF
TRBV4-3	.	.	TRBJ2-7	TGCGCCAGCAGCCAAGATAGGTCGGGGCGGGGCTCCTACGAGCAGTACTTC	CASSQDRSGRGSYEQYF
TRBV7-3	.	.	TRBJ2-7	TGTGCCAGCAGCTTAATCGGGAACTCCTACAATGAGCAGTACTTC	CASSLIGNSYNEQYF
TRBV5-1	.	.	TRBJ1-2	TGCGCCAGCAGCGTGGACCACTATGGCTACACCTTC	CASSVDHYGYTF
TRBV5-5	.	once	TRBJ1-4	TGTGCCAGCAGCTTGGGGACAGAACTCGAAAAACTGTTTTTT	CASSLGTELEKLFF
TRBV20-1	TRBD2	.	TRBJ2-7	TGCAGTGCTAGAGACAAGCCCAGCGGGAGTTCCGAGCAGTACTTC	CSARDKPSGSSEQYF
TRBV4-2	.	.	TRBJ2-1	TGTGCCAGTCGCCAAGGATTAGCGATGGATGAGCAGTTCTTC	CASRQGLAMDEQFF
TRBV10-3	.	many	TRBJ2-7	TGTGCCATCAGCGATTCAGGACATTACGAGCAGTACTTC	CAISDSGHYEQYF
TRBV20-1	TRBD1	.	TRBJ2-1	TGCAGTGCACCCCTTGACAGGGGCACTTATAATGAGCAGTTCTTC	CSAPLDRGTYNEQFF
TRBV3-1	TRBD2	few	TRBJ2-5	TGTGCCAGCAGCCAAGATGGACTAGCGTTGTACCAAGAGACCCAGTACTTC	CASSQDGLALYQETQYF
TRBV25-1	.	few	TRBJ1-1	TGTGCCAGCACCCGCGGGACCAGAAAAGAAGCTTTCTTT	CASTRGTRKEAFF
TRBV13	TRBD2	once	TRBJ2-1	TGTGCCAGCAGCCCGGGACTAGCGGGAGTTGTTGGCTACAATGAGCAGTTCTTC	CASSPGLAGVVGYNEQFF
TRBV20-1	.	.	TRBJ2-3	TGCAGTGCTAGAGCCTCATTTACTAGAGAACGCACAGATACGCAGTATTTT	CSARASFTRERTDTQYF
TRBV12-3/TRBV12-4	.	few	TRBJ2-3	TGTGCCAGCAGTAGGGTAGCGGCAGATACGCAGTATTTT	CASSRVAADTQYF
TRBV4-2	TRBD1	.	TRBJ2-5	TGTGCCAGCAGCCAAGTTTACCCGGGACAGGCAGGAGAGACCCAGTACTTC	CASSQVYPGQAGETQYF